What follows are 26 T cell receptor beta chains derived from one specimen sequenced in a study of T cell responses to AZD1222 COVID-19 vaccine. TCRdb's table, derived via immunoSEQ multiplex PCR, lists solely in-frame clones and lacks some. The repertoire holds about 260,000 clones, just over 90% seen once, with around 0.6% in the top ten. This specimen was peripheral blood, taken on day 0 of AZD1222 vaccination. These TCRs come from an adult in good health.

V usage is TRBV9 and J usage is TRBJ2-7; D not certain. CDR3 length equals 15 residues. CDR1 SGDLS and CDR2 YYNGEE come from the germline V gene. With 5 bases removed from V and 4 bases from J, the gap between germline ends came to 19 bases. The CDR3 DNA sequence: TGTGCCAGCAGTCCTAAGGGTGGGATTGGGTACGAGCAGTACTTC. This codes for CASSPKGGIGYEQYF.

The rearrangement joins TRBV24-1 to TRBJ2-3; D is possibly TRBD1 or TRBD2 (5 bases each). Trimming pared 4 bases from V and 4 bases from J, leaving 14 bases between. Germline CDR1 is KGHDR and CDR2 is SFDVKD. This CDR3 is 15 amino acids long. CDR3 sequence (DNA): TGTGCCACCAGTGAACTGACCGGGGCCCCAGATACGCAGTATTTT. It translates to CATSELTGAPDTQYF.

About this clone itself: The sample contains more than one DNA sequence encoding this CDR3. The chain recombines TRBV7-2 with TRBJ2-7; D gene ambiguous. The germline V gene has CDR1 SGHTA and CDR2 FQGNSA. V lost 1 base and J 4 bases, leaving 8 bases between the germline ends. The CDR3 contains 13 residues. The CDR3 protein is CASSLGRVYEQYF. DNA for the CDR3: TGTGCCAGCAGCTTAGGTAGAGTTTACGAGCAGTACTTC.

The rearrangement joins TRBV7-8 to TRBJ1-6; no firm D call. This CDR3 has 15 residues. Germline V gives CDR1 SGHVS, CDR2 FQNEAQ. V lost 5 bases to trimming and J lost 0 bases, with 8 bases between them. CDR3 coding DNA: TGTGCCAGCAGCGATACGAGCTCCTATAATTCACCCCTCCACTTT. Protein sequence: CASSDTSSYNSPLHF.

The chain uses TRBV10-3 and TRBJ1-2; 7 bases map to TRBD1. Germline CDR1 and CDR2: ENHRY and SYGVKD. The junction had 12 bases not matched to a gene; V was cut back by 3 bases and J by 8 bases. CDR3 length: 15 residues. The CDR3 sequence is CAISESNRDSPGYTF. Written as DNA, the CDR3 is TGTGCCATCAGTGAATCGAACCGGGACAGTCCCGGCTACACCTTC.

The chain carries TRBV28 and TRBJ1-5; D possibly corresponds to TRBD1 (6 bases). Germline CDR1 and CDR2: MDHEN and SYDVKM. The V and J ends lost 3 bases and 3 bases respectively, with 12 bases between them. This CDR3 spans 15 amino acids. This chain's CDR3 is CASSFGQGNNQPQHF. CDR3 DNA sequence: TGTGCCAGCAGTTTCGGGCAGGGGAACAATCAGCCCCAGCATTTT.

CDR3 sequence: CSAPGEGGYTF. The CDR3 region has the DNA TGCAGTGCTCCCGGAGAGGGTGGCTACACCTTC. The chain employs TRBV20-1 and TRBJ1-2; no firm D call. This CDR3 has 11 residues. Germline V gene sequence: CDR1 DFQATT, CDR2 SNEGSKA (reference sequence). Trimming removed 5 bases from V and 7 bases from J, with 11 bases in between.

The rearrangement uses TRBV7-2 and TRBJ2-7, with a weak D call TRBD2 (6 bases). The ends were cut back, 6 bases at V and 2 bases at J, with 17 bases in the middle. The CDR3 has 15 amino acids. Germline assignment: CDR1 SGHTA and CDR2 FQGNSA. The CDR3 DNA reads as TGTGCCAGCAGTCGTCGACATGGAGGGACCTACGAGCAGTACTTC. This codes for CASSRRHGGTYEQYF.

The chain carries TRBV5-5 and TRBJ1-1; D is undetermined. CDR1 is SGHKS, CDR2 YYEKEE, per germline (reference sequence). V was shortened by 5 bases and J by 3 bases, with 8 bases between the two germline ends. The CDR3 is 12 amino acids. The CDR3 nucleotides read TGTGCCAGCAGTCCCGGGGACACTGAAGCTTTCTTT. It yields the protein CASSPGDTEAFF.

This chain uses TRBV28 with TRBJ2-1; TRBD1 is a possible D gene (5 bases). Germline V CDR1 and CDR2: MDHEN, SYDVKM. CDR3 length: 13 amino acids. V lost 5 bases and J lost 10, with 15 bases in between. The CDR3 sequence: CASSPAGPREQFF. As DNA, the CDR3 is TGTGCCAGCAGTCCCGCAGGGCCGAGGGAGCAGTTCTTC.

V is TRBV28 and J is TRBJ2-7; D ambiguous. The CDR3 has 14 amino acids. CDR1 and CDR2 (germline): MDHEN, SYDVKM. Trimming stripped 6 bases from V and 5 bases from J, with 17 bases between. The CDR3, as DNA: TGTGCCAGCAGACGGGCTCCACCTACACACGAGCAGTACTTC. The encoded protein is CASRRAPPTHEQYF. The variable domain in full, completed from reference TRBV28 and TRBJ2-7, reads DVKVTQSSRYLVKRTGEKVFLECVQDMDHENMFWYRQDPGLGLRLIYFSYDVKMKEKGDIPEGYSVSREKKERFSLILESASTNQTSMYLCASRRAPPTHEQYFGPGTRLTVT.

The gene calls are TRBV7-9 and TRBJ2-3, with a tentative D call TRBD2 (6 bases). Trimming stripped 7 bases from V and 3 bases from J, with 11 bases between. The CDR3 covers 13 residues. CDR1 and CDR2 (germline): SEHNR, FQNEAQ (reference sequence). For the CDR3, the DNA is TGTGCCAGCAACCGGGGAGGTACAGATACGCAGTATTTT. As protein: CASNRGGTDTQYF.

This chain joins TRBV5-1 and TRBJ1-1; D ambiguous. Trimming stripped 4 bases from V and 6 bases from J, with 19 bases between. The CDR3 extends over 15 amino acids. Germline V lookup: CDR1 SGHRS, CDR2 YFSETQ. The CDR3 sequence is CASSPFSPSMAEAFF. As DNA, the CDR3 is TGCGCCAGCAGCCCATTTTCCCCAAGTATGGCTGAAGCTTTCTTT. The full variable domain, in which reference TRBV5-1 and TRBJ1-1 provide the parts outside the CDR3, is KAGVTQTPRYLIKTRGQQVTLSCSPISGHRSVSWYQQTPGQGLQFLFEYFSETQRNKGNFPGRFSGRQFSNSRSEMNVSTLELGDSALYLCASSPFSPSMAEAFFGQGTRLTVV.

The gene calls are TRBV5-1 and TRBJ2-5; TRBD1 aligns across 10 bases. The V gene end was trimmed by 0 bases and the J gene end by 7 bases; junction bases not matched to a gene: 15. The CDR3 is 18 amino acids. Germline V gives CDR1 SGHRS, CDR2 YFSETQ. CDR3: CASSLAGTLTGGGGTQYF. The CDR3 coding sequence is TGCGCCAGCAGCTTGGCGGGTACCTTGACAGGGGGCGGAGGGACCCAGTACTTC.

DNA of the CDR3: TGTGCCAGCAGACCTCCCGTTAATGGGGAAGTGCAGCCCCAGCATTTT. This gives the protein CASRPPVNGEVQPQHF. The rearrangement links TRBV6-2 or TRBV6-3 to TRBJ1-5; D is unresolved. The V end was cut by 6 bases, the J end by 7 bases, with 22 bases between. Per the germline V gene, CDR1 is MNHEY and CDR2 is SVGEGT. The CDR3 length is 16 residues.

J is TRBJ1-1 and V is TRBV10-1; D is ambiguous. The CDR3 contains 13 residues. CDR1 and CDR2 from the germline V gene are WNHNN and SYGVQD (reference sequence). Trimming left V 2 bases short and J 3 bases short, with 7 bases between. The CDR3 bases are TGCGCCAGCAGTGAGCTCAAATACACTGAAGCTTTCTTT. It yields the protein CASSELKYTEAFF.

V gene TRBV12-3 or TRBV12-4 combines with J gene TRBJ2-5, with 8 bases that match TRBD2. CDR3 length equals 13 residues. V shed 7 bases and J 4 bases; nucleotides not matched to a gene: 5. The CDR3 loop reads CASTAGGPETQYF. CDR3 bases: TGTGCCAGCACCGCGGGAGGCCCAGAGACCCAGTACTTC.

This clone has only a few counts. The rearrangement joins TRBV10-3 to TRBJ2-3, with D possibly TRBD2 on 5 matching bases. This CDR3 spans 15 amino acids. CDR1 is ENHRY and CDR2 is SYGVKD in the germline V gene. The V end was cut by 2 bases, the J end by 5 bases, with 14 bases between. CDR3: CAISEGMFEGDTQYF. In DNA, the CDR3 is TGTGCCATCAGTGAGGGCATGTTCGAGGGAGATACGCAGTATTTT.

The CDR3 reads CASSPPGANVLTF. The DNA for the CDR3 is TGTGCCAGCAGCCCCCCTGGGGCCAACGTCCTGACTTTC. J is TRBJ2-6 and V is TRBV7-3; D is ambiguous. CDR1 and CDR2 (germline): SGHTA, FQGTGA. The V end lost 5 bases, the J end lost 2 bases, and 4 bases lay between the germline ends. This CDR3 contains 13 residues.

The chain employs TRBV7-8 and TRBJ2-7; 7 bases match TRBD2. V lost 6 bases and J lost 3; bases outside the gene matches: 11. The CDR3 loop spans 15 amino acids. Germline V gene sequence: CDR1 SGHVS, CDR2 FQNEAQ. The CDR3 loop is CASSGGGSARYEQYF. The CDR3 nucleotides read TGTGCCAGCAGTGGGGGGGGTAGCGCCCGCTACGAGCAGTACTTC.

This chain links TRBV27 with TRBJ1-5; possible D gene TRBD1, 5 bases. The CDR3 sequence is 14 residues long. V was shortened by 4 bases and J by 6 bases, with 13 bases between the two germline ends. The V gene's germline CDR1 is MNHEY and CDR2 SMNVEV (reference sequence). Here the CDR3 reads CASSYGGNGQPQHF. CDR3 sequence (DNA): TGTGCCAGCAGTTACGGGGGTAACGGTCAGCCCCAGCATTTT.

The chain carries TRBV6-5 and TRBJ1-5; weak D call: TRBD1 (6 bases). The CDR3 sequence is 14 residues long. From germline, CDR1 is MNHEY and CDR2 SVGAGI. The V end was cut by 8 bases, the J end by 3 bases, with 14 bases between. The DNA of the CDR3 is TGTGCCAGCGAACAGGGAAGCGCCAATCAGCCCCAGCATTTT. Translated, it gives CASEQGSANQPQHF.

The J gene is TRBJ2-7, the V gene TRBV7-2, with 10 bases lining up with TRBD1. The germline V gene has CDR1 SGHTA and CDR2 FQGNSA. This CDR3 comprises 16 residues. With V trimmed by 6 bases and J by 3 bases, 11 bases remained unmatched. The CDR3 sequence: CASSLRPGQGNYEQYF. DNA of the CDR3: TGTGCCAGCAGTTTAAGACCGGGACAGGGGAACTACGAGCAGTACTTC. Looking up the rest from reference TRBV7-2 and TRBJ2-7 gives the full variable domain: GAGVSQSPSNKVTEKGKDVELRCDPISGHTALYWYRQSLGQGLEFLIYFQGNSAPDKSGLPSDRFSAERTGGSVSTLTIQRTQQEDSAVYLCASSLRPGQGNYEQYFGPGTRLTVT.

The chain uses TRBV12-3 or TRBV12-4 and TRBJ1-4; TRBD1 matches 7 bases. Germline trimming cut 7 bases from V and 5 bases from J; bases unmatched to any gene: 4. The CDR3 has 13 residues. The CDR3 nucleotides are TGTGCCAGCAAGGGGACAGTGAATGAAAAACTGTTTTTT. This codes for CASKGTVNEKLFF.

The chain carries TRBV18 and TRBJ2-3; possibly TRBD1 for D (5 bases). CDR3 length: 16 amino acids. CDR1 is KGHSH and CDR2 is LQKENI in the germline V gene. Trimming left V 1 base short and J 6 bases short, with 17 bases between. The CDR3 loop is CASSPQSLRVSDTQYF. The DNA for the CDR3 is TGTGCCAGCTCACCACAATCTCTCAGGGTCTCGGATACGCAGTATTTT.

V usage is TRBV2 and J usage is TRBJ2-6; D is uncertain. This CDR3 is built from 15 residues. The V and J ends lost 3 bases and 2 bases respectively, with 8 bases between them. CDR1 is SNHLY and CDR2 is FYNNEI in the germline V gene. In nucleotides, the CDR3 is TGTGCCAGCAGTGAGATAGGAGCTGGGGCCAACGTCCTGACTTTC. This gives the protein CASSEIGAGANVLTF.